Listed below are T cell receptor beta chains from one sample, sequenced in a study of post-analysis software for immune sequencing data. MiXCR was run by TCRdb on the PCR reads, yielding one entry per CDR3 protein. The table includes hundreds of thousands of distinct CDR3 sequences, 30% detected once. The sequencing input was blood. Receptor source: a girl aged 10-17 years with multiple sclerosis. CDR3s include the opening cysteine and the closing phenylalanine or tryptophan. D genes are given only for firm matches. Size values are once, few and many counts, or a class for expanded clones, and some rows have none.

clone_size: few; d_call: -; v_call: TRBV7-8; j_call: TRBJ1-2; cdr3_nt: TGTGCCAGCAGCTTAGAAGTCAGGGATCGTAGAAACTATGGCTACACCTTC; cdr3_aa: CASSLEVRDRRNYGYTF
clone_size: -; d_call: TRBD1; v_call: TRBV20-1; j_call: TRBJ2-5; cdr3_nt: TGCAGTGCTAGAGGTGCTCAGGGGGAGCAGTACTTC; cdr3_aa: CSARGAQGEQYF
clone_size: -; d_call: TRBD2; v_call: TRBV6-4; j_call: TRBJ2-1; cdr3_nt: TGTGCCAGCGCGGGACTAGCGGGAGGAAATGAGCAGTTCTTC; cdr3_aa: CASAGLAGGNEQFF
clone_size: few; d_call: TRBD2; v_call: TRBV20-1; j_call: TRBJ2-1; cdr3_nt: TGCAGTGGGGTGCGGGGGAACAATGAGCAGTTCTTC; cdr3_aa: CSGVRGNNEQFF
clone_size: -; d_call: -; v_call: TRBV20-1; j_call: TRBJ1-1; cdr3_nt: TGCAGTGCTAGAGATAAGGGTGGGGGGAACACTGAAGCTTTCTTT; cdr3_aa: CSARDKGGGNTEAFF
clone_size: once; d_call: TRBD1; v_call: TRBV5-1; j_call: TRBJ1-4; cdr3_nt: TGCGCCAGCAGCCGGGGACAGGGTCTGACTAATGAAAAACTGTTTTTT; cdr3_aa: CASSRGQGLTNEKLFF
clone_size: -; d_call: -; v_call: TRBV21-1; j_call: TRBJ2-5; cdr3_nt: TGTGCCAGCAGCAATGCCACAGGGGTTCGGGAGACCCAGTACTTC; cdr3_aa: CASSNATGVRETQYF
clone_size: -; d_call: -; v_call: TRBV12-3/TRBV12-4; j_call: TRBJ1-6; cdr3_nt: TGTGCCAGCACCCCAGGGTGGGGTAATTCACCCCTCCACTTT; cdr3_aa: CASTPGWGNSPLHF
clone_size: few; d_call: -; v_call: TRBV20-1; j_call: TRBJ1-2; cdr3_nt: TGCAGTGTCTCAGGGGAAGGCTATGGCTACACCTTC; cdr3_aa: CSVSGEGYGYTF
clone_size: few; d_call: TRBD2; v_call: TRBV6-2/TRBV6-3; j_call: TRBJ2-1; cdr3_nt: TGTGCCAGCAGGGACTCGACTAGCGGGACATGGTTCTTC; cdr3_aa: CASRDSTSGTWFF
clone_size: -; d_call: TRBD1; v_call: TRBV5-1; j_call: TRBJ1-2; cdr3_nt: TGCGCCAGCAGAGCCCGGGACAGGGGTGTCCTCTATGGCTACACCTTC; cdr3_aa: CASRARDRGVLYGYTF
clone_size: many; d_call: TRBD2; v_call: TRBV9; j_call: TRBJ2-3; cdr3_nt: TGTGCCAGCAGCCTGGGACTAGGTACAGATACGCAGTATTTT; cdr3_aa: CASSLGLGTDTQYF
clone_size: few; d_call: -; v_call: TRBV18; j_call: TRBJ1-1; cdr3_nt: TGTGCCAGCTCAACGAGACAGCTGATGACTGAAGCTTTCTTT; cdr3_aa: CASSTRQLMTEAFF